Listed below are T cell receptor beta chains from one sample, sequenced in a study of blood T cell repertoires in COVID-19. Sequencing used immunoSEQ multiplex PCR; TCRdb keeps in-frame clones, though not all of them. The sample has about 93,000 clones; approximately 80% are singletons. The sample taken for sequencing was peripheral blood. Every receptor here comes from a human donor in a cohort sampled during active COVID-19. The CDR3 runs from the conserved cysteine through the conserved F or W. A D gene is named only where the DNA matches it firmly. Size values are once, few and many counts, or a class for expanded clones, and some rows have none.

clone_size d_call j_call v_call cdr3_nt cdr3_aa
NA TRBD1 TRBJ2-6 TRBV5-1 TGCGCCAGCAGCACCCTCGACAGGGCTGGGGCCAACGTCCTGACTTTC CASSTLDRAGANVLTF
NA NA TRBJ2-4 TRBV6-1 TGTGCCAGCAGTGAGCCGGGGAGACTAGCCAAAAACATTCAGTACTTC CASSEPGRLAKNIQYF
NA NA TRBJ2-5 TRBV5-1 TGCGCCAGCAGCTTGGATGTCAAGGGGGCGGGGGAGACCCAGTACTTC CASSLDVKGAGETQYF
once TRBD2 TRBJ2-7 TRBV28 TGTGCCAGCAGTCCAATAGCGGGGGGCCCCTACGAGCAGTACTTC CASSPIAGGPYEQYF
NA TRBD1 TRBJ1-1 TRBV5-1 TGCGCCAGCAGCAGGGATGGGACAGGGCGGAACACTGAAGCTTTCTTT CASSRDGTGRNTEAFF
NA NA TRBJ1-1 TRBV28 TGTGCCAGCAACACATCACCGGGCACTGAAGCTTTCTTT CASNTSPGTEAFF
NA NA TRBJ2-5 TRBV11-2 TGTGCCAGCAGTAGACCGGGAGCCCACCAGTACTTC CASSRPGAHQYF
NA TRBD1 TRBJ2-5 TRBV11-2 TGTGCCAGCAGCTTAGCCAGGGACAGGGCTAAGAACTTC CASSLARDRAKNF
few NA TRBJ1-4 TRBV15 TGTGCCACCAGCAGAGTACGGGGTTCGGGCGAAAAACTGTTTTTT CATSRVRGSGEKLFF
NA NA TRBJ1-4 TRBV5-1 TGCGCCAGCAGCCCCCGACAGTCAACTAATGAAAAACTGTTTTTT CASSPRQSTNEKLFF
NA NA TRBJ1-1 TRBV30 TGTGCCTGGAGCCCTCGTTCTGAAGCTTTCTTT CAWSPRSEAFF
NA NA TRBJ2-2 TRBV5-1 TGCGCCAGCAGCTTGGCCGGGGAGCGTATCGGGGAGCTGTTTTTT CASSLAGERIGELFF
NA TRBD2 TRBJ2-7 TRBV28 TGTGCCAGCAGTTTATCGACTAGCGGCTCCTACGAGCAGTACTTC CASSLSTSGSYEQYF
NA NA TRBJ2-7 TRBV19 TGTGCCAGTAGATCACCAGGAACCCACGAGCAGTACTTC CASRSPGTHEQYF
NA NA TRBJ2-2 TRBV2 TGTGCCAGCAGTGAACAGGGTCCCGGGGAGCTGTTTTTT CASSEQGPGELFF
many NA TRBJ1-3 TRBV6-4 TGTGCCAGCACCCCCCCTTCGAGACAGATCTCTGGAAACACCATATATTTT CASTPPSRQISGNTIYF
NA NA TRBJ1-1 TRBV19 TGTGCCAGTATGGAGTCGCGAGCTTTCTTT CASMESRAFF
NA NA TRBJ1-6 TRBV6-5 TGTGCCAGCTCCTTAGGGAAGGGGAATTCACCCCTCCACTTT CASSLGKGNSPLHF
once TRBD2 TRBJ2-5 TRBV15 TGTGCCACCAGCAGAGGGGGACTAGGAGAGACCCAGTACTTC CATSRGGLGETQYF
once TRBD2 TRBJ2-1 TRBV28 TGTGCCAGCATCGGCGGGGGACGTCATGAGCAGTTCTTC CASIGGGRHEQFF
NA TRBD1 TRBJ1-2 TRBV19 TGTGCCAGTAGTCCAGGGACAGCCTTTGGATTCTATGGCTACACCTTC CASSPGTAFGFYGYTF
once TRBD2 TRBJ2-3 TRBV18 TGTGCCAGCTCACGCGGGACTAGCGGGAGCACAGATACGCAGTATTTT CASSRGTSGSTDTQYF
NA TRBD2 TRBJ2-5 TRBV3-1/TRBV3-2 TGTGCCAGCAGCCTGCGGGGCGAGACTAGCGGGAGTAGGAAGACCCAGTACTTC CASSLRGETSGSRKTQYF
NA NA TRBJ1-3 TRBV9 TGTGCCAGCCAGACAGGAGATTCTGGAAACACCATATATTTT CASQTGDSGNTIYF
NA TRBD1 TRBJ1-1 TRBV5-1 TGCGCCAGCAGCGCTCGACAGGGAGAACCTTTCTTT CASSARQGEPFF
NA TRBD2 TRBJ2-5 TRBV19 TGTGCCAGTAGAGAGACTAGCGTCCACCAAGAGACCCAGTACTTC CASRETSVHQETQYF
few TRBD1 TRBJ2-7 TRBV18 TGTGCCAGCTCACCGCGCACAGGGGGCTCCTACGAGCAGTACTTC CASSPRTGGSYEQYF
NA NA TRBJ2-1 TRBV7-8 TGTGCCAGCAGCTTAGGAGGGAGTAGCTATGAGCAGTTCTTC CASSLGGSSYEQFF
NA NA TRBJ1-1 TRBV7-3 TGTGCCAGCAGCCTACAGGGCGGGAACACTGAAGCTTTCTTT CASSLQGGNTEAFF
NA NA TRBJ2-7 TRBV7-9 TGTGCCAGCAGCTTGTCCGAGAGCTCCTACGAGCAGTACTTC CASSLSESSYEQYF
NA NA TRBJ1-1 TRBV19 TGTGCCAGTAGTATAGGGCAGATGAACACTGAAGCTTTCTTT CASSIGQMNTEAFF
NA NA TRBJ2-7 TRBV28 TGTGCCAGCAGTTTTTATCACGAGCAGTACTTC CASSFYHEQYF
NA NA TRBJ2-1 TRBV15 TGTGCCACCAGCAGAGATAGAAGGAGCAGCTCCTACAATGAGCAGTTCTTC CATSRDRRSSSYNEQFF
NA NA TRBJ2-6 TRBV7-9 TGTGCCAGCAGCTCAGGCCAATCTGGGGCCAACGTCCTGACTTTC CASSSGQSGANVLTF
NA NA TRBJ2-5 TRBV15 TGTGCCACCAGCAGGGACTATGCGCGTACTCAAGAGACCCAGTACTTC CATSRDYARTQETQYF
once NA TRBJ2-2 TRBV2 TGTGCCAGCAGAGTACAGGTTACCGGGGAGCTGTTTTTT CASRVQVTGELFF
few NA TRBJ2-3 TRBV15 TGTGCCACCAGCAGAGGTGGACAGGGAGGGGATACGCAGTATTTT CATSRGGQGGDTQYF
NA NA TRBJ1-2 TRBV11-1 TGTGCCAGCAGCCTAGGGGTTGACAGACCCTATGGCTACACCTTC CASSLGVDRPYGYTF
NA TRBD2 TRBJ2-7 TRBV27 TGTGCCAGCAGTCTCGGGGATAGCGGGAACGTATACGAGCAGTACTTC CASSLGDSGNVYEQYF
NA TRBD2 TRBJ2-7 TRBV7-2 TGTGCCAGCCGGAGCGGGATAGGTTGGGAGCAGTACTTC CASRSGIGWEQYF
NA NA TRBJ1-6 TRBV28 TGTGCCAGCAGCCTTTTTGGGACAACATTCAGACCCCTCCACTTT CASSLFGTTFRPLHF
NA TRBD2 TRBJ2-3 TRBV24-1 TGTGCCACCAGGCGGGGGGCACAGGGCACAGATACGCAGTATTTT CATRRGAQGTDTQYF
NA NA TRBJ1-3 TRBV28 TGTGCCAGCAGCCCGGAGAGCTCTGGAAACACCATATATTTT CASSPESSGNTIYF
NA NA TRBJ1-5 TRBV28 TGTGCCAGCAGTTTTGGGGCCGCAGGGAGGAATCAGCCCCAGCATTTT CASSFGAAGRNQPQHF
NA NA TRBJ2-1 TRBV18 TGTGCCAGCTCACCCCTACCTACAGTGGGGAGCTCCTACAATGAGCAGTTCTTC CASSPLPTVGSSYNEQFF
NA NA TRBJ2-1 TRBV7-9 TGTGCCAGCAGCTTTGGGAGTGACTACAATGAGCAGTTCTTC CASSFGSDYNEQFF